This entry lists 17 T cell receptor beta chains sequenced from one sample in a study of OX40 agonist ivuxolimab in advanced cancers. Profiled with immunoSEQ multiplex PCR; TCRdb holds only in-frame clones, not every one. The sample lists tens of thousands of clones, 84% occurring once. This specimen consisted of CD4+ or CD8+ T cells sorted from blood, obtained in a trial of the OX40 agonist ivuxolimab. The source is an adult with an advanced solid tumor such as melanoma, head and neck, liver or kidney cancer.

The chain recombines TRBV7-8 with TRBJ2-5; TRBD2 matches 11 bases. CDR3 length: 15 amino acids. V was pared by 2 bases and J by 4 bases, with 3 bases of the junction left unmatched. Germline CDR1 and CDR2: SGHVS and FQNEAQ. The CDR3 nucleotides read TGTGCCAGCAGCTTAAATAGCGGGAGGGGAGAGACCCAGTACTTC. Translating it yields CASSLNSGRGETQYF.

The chain is built from TRBV6-1 and TRBJ2-1; 7 bases agree with TRBD2. Germline CDR1 is MNHNS and CDR2 is SASEGT. The J segment lost 8 bases and the V segment lost 8 bases, leaving 15 bases of the junction unmatched. This CDR3 comprises 15 residues. The CDR3 bases are TGTGCCAGCCTCCTGAGTCTGGCGGGAGAGGATGAGCAGTTCTTC. Translation: CASLLSLAGEDEQFF.

The J gene is TRBJ2-3, the V gene TRBV4-2; D perhaps matches TRBD2 (6 bases). Trimming took 0 bases from V and 7 from J, leaving 23 bases between them. The CDR3 totals 18 residues. Germline V gene data show CDR1 as LGHNA and CDR2 as YNFKEQ. The CDR3 region is CASSQEGGRGSPTYTQYF. In DNA, the CDR3 is TGTGCCAGCAGCCAAGAGGGGGGAAGGGGTAGCCCGACCTATACGCAGTATTTT.

The chain uses TRBV6-5 and TRBJ2-5; no firm D call. The V and J ends lost 6 bases and 4 bases respectively, with 15 bases between them. The length of the CDR3 is 14 residues. Germline V CDR1 and CDR2: MNHEY, SVGAGI. The CDR3 sequence is CASSGARLRETQYF. CDR3 sequence (DNA): TGTGCCAGCAGCGGTGCAAGGTTACGAGAGACCCAGTACTTC.

The V call is TRBV27, the J call TRBJ2-1, with 10 bases matching TRBD2. Germline V gene data show CDR1 as MNHEY and CDR2 as SMNVEV (reference sequence). J gave up 4 bases and V 4 bases, and 7 bases lay outside the gene matches. This CDR3 is built from 16 residues. CDR3 sequence reads: CASSSTSGPLYNEQFF. In nucleotides, the CDR3 is TGTGCCAGCAGTTCGACTAGCGGGCCCTTGTACAATGAGCAGTTCTTC.

The chain uses TRBV6-1 and TRBJ2-3, with a weak D call TRBD2 (5 bases). The germline V and J ends were trimmed by 1 base and 5 bases, with 10 bases remaining between them. CDR3 length: 14 residues. Germline assignment: CDR1 MNHNS and CDR2 SASEGT. The CDR3: CASSEVLGGDTQYF. The CDR3 bases are TGTGCCAGCAGTGAAGTCTTAGGAGGAGATACGCAGTATTTT.

The rearrangement uses TRBV7-2 and TRBJ1-5, with 8 bases aligning to TRBD1. Germline CDR1 and CDR2: SGHTA and FQGNSA. The V and J ends lost 5 bases and 1 base, in that order; junction bases with no gene match: 4. The length of the CDR3 is 15 residues. The CDR3 coding sequence is TGTGCCAGCAGCACGACAGGGGAGAGCAATCAGCCCCAGCATTTT. It specifies CASSTTGESNQPQHF.

J is TRBJ2-7 and V is TRBV29-1; D assignment may be TRBD1 or TRBD2 (6 bases each). Germline assignment: CDR1 SQVTM and CDR2 ANQGSEA. The CDR3 extends over 13 amino acids. The V and J ends lost 7 bases and 7 bases respectively, with 20 bases between them. The CDR3 DNA reads as TGCAGCGCCGCGAGGGGGGCTGGAGGAGAGCAGTACTTC. Its translation is CSAARGAGGEQYF.

The gene calls are TRBV9 and TRBJ1-2; D gene uncertain. The CDR3 has 14 residues. Germline assignment: CDR1 SGDLS and CDR2 YYNGEE. V gave up 3 bases and J gave up 6 bases, with 15 bases separating them. The CDR3 protein is CASSASMRTDGYTF. In DNA, the CDR3 is TGTGCCAGCAGCGCGAGTATGCGGACGGATGGCTACACCTTC.

V is TRBV19 and J is TRBJ2-7, with no clear D. The germline V gene encodes CDR1 LNHDA and CDR2 SQIVND (reference sequence). V lost 2 bases and J 1 base, leaving 12 bases between the germline ends. CDR3 length equals 15 residues. The DNA of the CDR3 is TGTGCCAGTAGTATATCACGTGTGGGATCCTACGAGCAGTACTTC. It is translated as CASSISRVGSYEQYF.

The chain carries TRBV28 and TRBJ1-2, with no clear D. The CDR3 sequence is 12 residues long. The ends were cut back, 4 bases at V and 8 bases at J, with 11 bases in the middle. Per the germline V gene, CDR1 is MDHEN and CDR2 is SYDVKM. The DNA of the CDR3 is TGTGCCAGCAGTTCCCTCCGGGTAGGCTACACCTTC. Its translation is CASSSLRVGYTF.

This chain joins TRBV28 and TRBJ2-7; D remains unclear. V was trimmed by 9 bases and J by 0 bases, leaving 12 bases between them. The CDR3 sequence is 13 residues long. Germline lookup yields CDR1 MDHEN and CDR2 SYDVKM. CDR3 sequence: CASANPLSYEQYF. The CDR3 DNA is TGTGCCAGTGCCAATCCGCTCTCCTACGAGCAGTACTTC.

The chain has TRBV28 and TRBJ1-2, with D unresolved. The CDR3 is 14 amino acids. The V gene lost 0 bases and the J gene lost 1 base, with 6 bases spanning the gap. Germline CDR1 and CDR2: MDHEN and SYDVKM. CDR3 in amino acids: CASSLWGNNYGYTF. The CDR3 nucleotides read TGTGCCAGCAGTTTATGGGGGAATAACTATGGCTACACCTTC.

J is TRBJ2-1 and V is TRBV18, with TRBD2 identical over 9 bases. Germline V CDR1 and CDR2: KGHSH, LQKENI. CDR3 length: 16 amino acids. The V gene end was trimmed by 0 bases and the J gene end by 3 bases; junction bases not matched to a gene: 3. In nucleotides, the CDR3 is TGTGCCAGCTCACCACCGTTTAGCGGGGGCTACAATGAGCAGTTCTTC. Protein sequence: CASSPPFSGGYNEQFF.

The gene calls are TRBV7-8 and TRBJ2-2, with 7 bases fitting TRBD2. CDR1 and CDR2 from the germline V gene are SGHVS and FQNEAQ. V was clipped by 5 bases and J by 4 bases; unmatched bases: 13. The CDR3 sequence is 17 residues long. The CDR3: CASSPPRGSGGTGELFF. DNA for the CDR3: TGTGCCAGCAGCCCTCCCCGCGGGAGCGGCGGCACCGGGGAGCTGTTTTTT.

A word on this clone: One end of the junction fails to match germline, which may point to a read error. The CDR3 loop reads CASSFGGTQSQHF. The CDR3 nucleotides are TGTGCCAGCAGCTTCGGGGGGACTCAGTCCCAGCATTTT. The gene calls are TRBV5-5 and TRBJ1-5, with a tentative D call TRBD1 (5 bases). Germline V gives CDR1 SGHKS, CDR2 YYEKEE (reference sequence). CDR3 length: 13 residues.

The chain carries TRBV5-4 and TRBJ2-7, with TRBD2 as a possible D gene (6 bases). The ends were cut back, 2 bases at V and 2 bases at J, with 11 bases in the middle. There are 14 residues in the CDR3. Germline V gene sequence: CDR1 SGHNT, CDR2 YYREEE (reference sequence). CDR3 sequence (DNA): TGTGCCAGCAGCTTACCGGGAGCGGCCTACGAGCAGTACTTC. Encoded protein: CASSLPGAAYEQYF. Variable domain in full (rest from reference TRBV5-4 and TRBJ2-7): ETGVTQSPTHLIKTRGQQVTLRCSSQSGHNTVSWYQQALGQGPQFIFQYYREEENGRGNFPPRFSGLQFPNYSSELNVNALELDDSALYLCASSLPGAAYEQYFGPGTRLTVT.